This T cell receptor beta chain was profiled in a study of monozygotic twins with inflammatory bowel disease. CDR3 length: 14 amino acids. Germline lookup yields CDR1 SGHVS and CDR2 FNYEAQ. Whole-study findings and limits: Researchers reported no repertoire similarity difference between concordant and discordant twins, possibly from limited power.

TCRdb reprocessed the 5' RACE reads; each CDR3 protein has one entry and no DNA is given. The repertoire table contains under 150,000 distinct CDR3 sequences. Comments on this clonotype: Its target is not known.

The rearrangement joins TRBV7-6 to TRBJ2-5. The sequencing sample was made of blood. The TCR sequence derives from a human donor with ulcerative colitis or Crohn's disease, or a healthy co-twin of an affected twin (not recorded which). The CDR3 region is CASSLRGYGETQYF.